This entry lists 25 T cell receptor beta chains sequenced from one sample in a study of CD8+ T cells in alopecia areata. The treatment was: oral pan-JAK inhibitor, 5-10 mg twice daily. Reverse transcribed after extraction, RNA yielded cDNA as the sequencing template. The assay was immunoSEQ multiplex PCR, and TCRdb's table has in-frame clones only and misses some. The data hold fewer than 200,000 clones, with about 60% observed a single time. The sequencing here drew on CD4+ T cells sorted from blood, taken at week 24, from a patient treated with tofacitinib. Every receptor here comes from a human donor with alopecia areata.

The DNA of the CDR3 is TGTGCCATCAAGAGGAAGGGACAGGGGGCACCAGATACGCAGTATTTT. Residues: CAIKRKGQGAPDTQYF. The chain has TRBV10-3 and TRBJ2-3, with 12 bases fitting TRBD1. Looked up from germline, CDR1 is ENHRY and CDR2 is SYGVKD. The CDR3 has 16 residues. The J segment lost 4 bases and the V segment lost 7 bases, leaving 9 bases of the junction unmatched.

CDR3 nucleotides: TGCGCCAGCAGCTCCGGGACAGACTCCTACGAGCAGTACTTC. It is translated as CASSSGTDSYEQYF. The genes are TRBV5-1 and TRBJ2-7, with 7 bases matching TRBD1. This CDR3 spans 14 amino acids. Losses at the gene ends were 3 bases for V and 0 bases for J; bases not matched to a gene: 3. Per germline, CDR1 SGHRS and CDR2 YFSETQ.

The gene calls are TRBV30 and TRBJ2-1; no clear D. The V and J ends lost 3 bases and 0 bases respectively, with 6 bases between them. In germline, CDR1 is GTSNPN, CDR2 SVGIG (reference sequence). This CDR3 spans 13 amino acids. In nucleotides, the CDR3 is TGTGCCTGGAGGGTTAGCTCCTACAATGAGCAGTTCTTC. Translated: CAWRVSSYNEQFF.

The chain recombines TRBV19 with TRBJ2-6; tentatively, D is TRBD2 (6 bases). V lost 6 bases and J 0 bases, leaving 21 bases between the germline ends. Germline V gene data show CDR1 as LNHDA and CDR2 as SQIVND (reference sequence). The CDR3 has 19 amino acids. CDR3 in amino acids: CASSRAGQPVSSGANVLTF. Here the CDR3 DNA reads TGTGCCAGTAGCCGCGCGGGGCAGCCCGTGAGCTCTGGGGCCAACGTCCTGACTTTC.

The chain uses TRBV30 and TRBJ2-1; 8 bases match TRBD2. Trimming removed 2 bases from V and 7 bases from J; junction bases left unmatched: 13. This CDR3 spans 16 amino acids. Germline CDR1 GTSNPN, CDR2 SVGIG (reference sequence). The CDR3 region has the DNA TGTGCCTGGAGTAGTTTGGGACTAGTATATAGGAATGAGCAGTTCTTC. As protein: CAWSSLGLVYRNEQFF.

The chain couples TRBV7-2 to TRBJ1-1; 9 bases are shared with TRBD1. V shed 1 base, J shed 0 bases, and the junction held 0 bases outside the gene matches. Germline-derived CDR1 and CDR2 are SGHTA and FQGNSA. The CDR3 is 15 residues long. The CDR3 here is CASSLGQGVNTEAFF. In nucleotides, the CDR3 is TGTGCCAGCAGCTTAGGACAGGGGGTGAACACTGAAGCTTTCTTT.

V is TRBV29-1 and J is TRBJ2-7, with unresolved D. CDR1 is SQVTM and CDR2 is ANQGSEA in the germline V gene. This CDR3 has 13 residues. Deletions cut 4 bases from V and 3 bases from J, with 13 bases between. CDR3 bases: TGCAGCGTTGTTGCTAGGGTCGGCTACGAGCAGTACTTC. Translated: CSVVARVGYEQYF.

This clone was picked up a small number of times. V gene TRBV5-6 combines with J gene TRBJ2-1; D is undetermined. V was shortened by 6 bases and J by 0 bases, with 19 bases between the two germline ends. This CDR3 comprises 17 residues. The germline CDR1 and CDR2 sequences are SGHDT and YYEEEE. The CDR3 here is CASNPPWPASSYNEQFF. CDR3 DNA: TGTGCCAGCAACCCGCCCTGGCCAGCAAGCTCCTACAATGAGCAGTTCTTC.

The DNA of the CDR3 is TGTGCCAGCATCTCTAGCGGGGGCCGCTCTGGGGCCAACGTCCTGACTTTC. Its translation is CASISSGGRSGANVLTF. The chain combines TRBV7-2 with TRBJ2-6, with TRBD2 matching 10 bases. The germline CDR1 and CDR2 sequences are SGHTA and FQGNSA. The CDR3 is 17 residues long. V was pared by 7 bases and J by 0 bases, with 6 bases of the junction left unmatched. The full variable domain, completed using reference TRBV7-2 and TRBJ2-6, is GAGVSQSPSNKVTEKGKDVELRCDPISGHTALYWYRQSLGQGLEFLIYFQGNSAPDKSGLPSDRFSAERTGGSVSTLTIQRTQQEDSAVYLCASISSGGRSGANVLTFGAGSRLTVL.

V and J are TRBV5-1 and TRBJ2-6; D could derive from TRBD1 or TRBD2 (5 bases each). CDR3 length: 16 amino acids. Germline V gene lookup returns CDR1 SGHRS and CDR2 YFSETQ. V lost 4 bases and J 0 bases, leaving 11 bases between the germline ends. CDR3 amino acids: CASSPGPASGANVLTF. The DNA of the CDR3 is TGCGCCAGCAGCCCGGGACCGGCCTCTGGGGCCAACGTCCTGACTTTC.

This clone has a single count. The V gene is TRBV5-1, the J gene TRBJ2-7; D possibly matches TRBD1 or TRBD2 (5 bases each). This CDR3 spans 16 amino acids. Germline V gene sequence: CDR1 SGHRS, CDR2 YFSETQ. Trimming cost V 1 base and J 5 bases, with 19 bases left between them. CDR3 protein: CASSLSSSGSGDEQYF. CDR3 DNA sequence: TGCGCCAGCAGCTTGAGTTCTTCAGGGAGTGGCGACGAGCAGTACTTC. The full variable domain, rest sourced from reference TRBV5-1 and TRBJ2-7, is KAGVTQTPRYLIKTRGQQVTLSCSPISGHRSVSWYQQTPGQGLQFLFEYFSETQRNKGNFPGRFSGRQFSNSRSEMNVSTLELGDSALYLCASSLSSSGSGDEQYFGPGTRLTVT.

The V call is TRBV29-1, the J call TRBJ1-2; D remains ambiguous. Germline CDR1 SQVTM, CDR2 ANQGSEA. The CDR3 covers 11 residues. The CDR3 spells CTDGEEYGYTF. DNA for the CDR3: TGCACCGACGGGGAAGAATATGGCTACACCTTC. The full variable domain, rest sourced from reference TRBV29-1 and TRBJ1-2, is SAVISQKPSRDICQRGTSLTIQCQVDSQVTMMFWYRQQPGQSLTLIATANQGSEATYESGFVIDKFPISRPNLTFSTLTVSNMSPEDSSIYLCTDGEEYGYTFGSGTRLTVV.

This clone was recorded once. The V call is TRBV7-2, the J call TRBJ2-1; 9 positions agree with TRBD1. CDR1 and CDR2 (germline): SGHTA, FQGNSA. There are 15 residues in the CDR3. V lost 5 bases to trimming and J lost 4 bases; unmatched junction nucleotides: 6. The CDR3 protein is CASSRSGQGYNEQFF. The CDR3 DNA is TGTGCCAGCAGCCGATCGGGACAGGGATACAATGAGCAGTTCTTC. Full variable domain (rest looked up from reference TRBV7-2 and TRBJ2-1): GAGVSQSPSNKVTEKGKDVELRCDPISGHTALYWYRQSLGQGLEFLIYFQGNSAPDKSGLPSDRFSAERTGGSVSTLTIQRTQQEDSAVYLCASSRSGQGYNEQFFGPGTRLTVL.

The chain combines TRBV7-2 with TRBJ1-1, with TRBD1 matching 8 bases. Trimming cost V 5 bases and J 4 bases; bases outside gene matches: 6. The germline gives CDR1 SGHTA, CDR2 FQGNSA. The CDR3 loop spans 14 amino acids. The CDR3 loop is CASSITGGVTEAFF. Here the CDR3 DNA reads TGTGCCAGCAGCATCACAGGGGGAGTCACTGAAGCTTTCTTT.

J is TRBJ1-5 and V is TRBV7-2, with TRBD1 as a possible D gene (5 bases). The CDR3 consists of 14 residues. Trimming stripped 0 bases from V and 6 bases from J, with 9 bases between. Germline assignment: CDR1 SGHTA and CDR2 FQGNSA. The CDR3 nucleotides are TGTGCCAGCAGCTTAGCTGGGGCGGCTCAGCCCCAGCATTTT. This encodes CASSLAGAAQPQHF.

This chain links TRBV9 with TRBJ1-5; D gene unclear. V was clipped by 0 bases and J by 7 bases, with 11 bases between them. Per germline, CDR1 SGDLS and CDR2 YYNGEE. The CDR3 spans 14 residues. The CDR3 bases are TGTGCCAGCAGCGTAGCCGGACTTGGACAGCCCCAGCATTTT. Translating it yields CASSVAGLGQPQHF.

V usage is TRBV6-5 and J usage is TRBJ1-6; no definite D call. CDR1 MNHEY and CDR2 SVGAGI come from the germline V gene. The CDR3 length is 12 residues. Deletions cut 2 bases from V and 13 bases from J, with 9 bases between. The CDR3 DNA is TGTGCCAGCAGTTACGGTCCGGGGCCCCTCCACTTT. Translation: CASSYGPGPLHF.

Note on this clone: The sample has other DNA sequences that encode this CDR3 too. The rearrangement links TRBV29-1 to TRBJ1-2; 7 bases agree with TRBD1. This CDR3 is 13 amino acids long. CDR1 SQVTM and CDR2 ANQGSEA come from the germline V gene. J gave up 1 base and V 4 bases, and 3 bases lay outside the gene matches. The CDR3 reads CSVGDRFNYGYTF. For the CDR3, the DNA is TGCAGCGTTGGGGACAGATTTAACTATGGCTACACCTTC.

J is TRBJ2-2 and V is TRBV9; possibly TRBD1 for D (6 bases). This CDR3 region has 15 residues. Germline V lookup: CDR1 SGDLS, CDR2 YYNGEE. V was shortened by 5 bases and J by 0 bases, with 11 bases between the two germline ends. The CDR3 region has the DNA TGTGCCAGCAGGTTTGAGGGGGCGAACACCGGGGAGCTGTTTTTT. Translated, it gives CASRFEGANTGELFF.

This clone came up once. This chain's CDR3 is CASSFGTGGLVNTEAFF. The CDR3 bases are TGTGCCAGCAGCTTCGGTACAGGGGGATTAGTGAACACTGAAGCTTTCTTT. V gene TRBV7-9 combines with J gene TRBJ1-1; TRBD1 matches at 8 bases. The CDR3 has 17 amino acids. J was trimmed by 0 bases and V by 3 bases; bases with no gene match: 9. Germline CDR1 is SEHNR and CDR2 is FQNEAQ (reference sequence).

The rearrangement joins TRBV5-1 to TRBJ1-6, with a weak D call TRBD1 (5 bases). The length of the CDR3 is 17 residues. In germline, CDR1 is SGHRS, CDR2 YFSETQ. Trimming removed 4 bases at V and 6 bases at J, with 20 bases between. CDR3 in amino acids: CASSNVPPQDTNSPLHF. The CDR3 coding sequence is TGCGCCAGCAGCAACGTCCCGCCACAGGATACTAATTCACCCCTCCACTTT.

The CDR3 coding sequence is TGTGCCACCAGCAGAGATCGTCCCTCCTACGAGCAGTACTTC. It is translated as CATSRDRPSYEQYF. V is TRBV15 and J is TRBJ2-7; D is uncertain. The CDR3 runs to 14 residues. V lost 0 bases and J lost 0, with 6 bases in between. Germline-derived CDR1 and CDR2 are LNHNV and YYDKDF (reference sequence).

The V gene is TRBV29-1, the J gene TRBJ1-1; D perhaps matches TRBD1 (5 bases). The germline V gene encodes CDR1 SQVTM and CDR2 ANQGSEA. Trimming cost V 5 bases and J 5 bases, with 24 bases left between them. CDR3 length equals 16 residues. CDR3 DNA: TGCAGCGTTATCGGTAGGGAGTGGGGACCAAATACTGAAGCTTTCTTT. Its translation: CSVIGREWGPNTEAFF.

The chain recombines TRBV7-9 with TRBJ2-3; D is possibly TRBD1 (5 bases). Per the germline V gene, CDR1 is SEHNR and CDR2 is FQNEAQ (reference sequence). The CDR3 length is 12 residues. V dropped 8 bases and J dropped 5 bases, with 11 bases sitting between them. CDR3 in amino acids: CASATRVDTQYF. The CDR3 nucleotides are TGTGCCAGCGCCACCAGGGTAGATACGCAGTATTTT.

The gene calls are TRBV29-1 and TRBJ2-2; 7 bases fit TRBD2. This CDR3 is 15 amino acids long. J was trimmed by 4 bases and V by 7 bases; bases with no gene match: 12. Germline V gene data show CDR1 as SQVTM and CDR2 as ANQGSEA. The CDR3 is CSAQAPGLPTGELFF. The CDR3 nucleotides read TGCAGCGCCCAGGCCCCGGGACTACCCACCGGGGAGCTGTTTTTT.